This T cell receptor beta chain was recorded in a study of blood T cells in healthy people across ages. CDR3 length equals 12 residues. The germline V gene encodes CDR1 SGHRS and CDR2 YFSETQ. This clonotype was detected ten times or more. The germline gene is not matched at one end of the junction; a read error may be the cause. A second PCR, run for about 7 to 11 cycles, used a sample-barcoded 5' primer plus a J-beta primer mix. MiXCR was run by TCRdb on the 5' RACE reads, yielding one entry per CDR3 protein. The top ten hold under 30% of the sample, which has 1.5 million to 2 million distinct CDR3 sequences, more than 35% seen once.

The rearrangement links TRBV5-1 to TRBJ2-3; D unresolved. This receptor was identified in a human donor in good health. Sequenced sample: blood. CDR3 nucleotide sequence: TGTGCCAGCAGCTTGACCACAGATACGCAGTATTTT. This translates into CASSLTTDTQYF.